The TCR beta chain under discussion was sequenced for a study of CD8 T cells in ankylosing spondylitis. The CDR3 covers 15 residues. Germline V gene lookup returns CDR1 SGHRS and CDR2 YFSETQ. With 4 bases removed from V and 5 bases from J, the gap between germline ends came to 17 bases. This clonotype has ten or more counts. The target antigen is unknown. Regarding the study as a whole: CD8+ cells made up the disease-linked clones, which were relatively rare in peripheral blood. In synovial fluid and blood from reactive arthritis, some motif variants were previously reported. Seemingly characteristic of ankylosing spondylitis blood was a TCR beta motif consisting of about 8 highly homologous variants. Reported data indicate significant enrichment of disease-linked clones within matched ankylosing spondylitis synovial fluid.

For TCR beta, libraries came from quantitative 5'-RACE with molecular barcodes. Using its own MiXCR run on the 5' RACE reads, TCRdb lists one record per CDR3 protein. The table has about 800,000 distinct CDR3 sequences, roughly 12% seen once. This clonotype was obtained from a male donor with ankylosing spondylitis. The sample consisted of blood, either unsorted or a sorted T cell fraction (not recorded which). The gene calls are TRBV5-1 and TRBJ2-3; perhaps TRBD1 as D (6 bases). The CDR3: CASSIGGAMEDTQYF. CDR3 bases: TGCGCCAGCAGCATTGGGGGCGCGATGGAAGATACGCAGTATTTT.